What follows are 7 T cell receptor beta chains derived from one specimen sequenced in a study of blood T cell repertoires in COVID-19. Using immunoSEQ multiplex PCR, the repertoire was profiled, and TCRdb retains in-frame clones only, with some absent. The sample lists 53,000 or so clones, approximately 88% occurring once. Specimen: peripheral blood. The receptor source for this set is a man aged 70-80 years with active COVID-19.

The V gene is TRBV19, the J gene TRBJ2-1; D is possibly TRBD1 (5 bases). Germline CDR1 LNHDA, CDR2 SQIVND (reference sequence). The CDR3 is 13 amino acids. V lost 5 bases and J lost 6, with 11 bases in between. The CDR3 region is CASSAGIPNEQFF. CDR3 coding DNA: TGTGCCAGTAGTGCAGGGATTCCCAATGAGCAGTTCTTC.

This clone has only one observation. This chain joins TRBV25-1 and TRBJ1-1; D possibly corresponds to TRBD1 (6 bases). The germline V and J ends were trimmed by 1 base and 6 bases, with 15 bases remaining between them. The length of the CDR3 is 15 residues. Per germline, CDR1 MGHDK and CDR2 SYGVNS. The DNA of the CDR3 is TGTGCCAGCAGTGAATCGCGAACAGGGAGGGCTGAAGCTTTCTTT. The encoded protein is CASSESRTGRAEAFF.

The V call is TRBV5-5, the J call TRBJ2-7; 14 nucleotides agree with TRBD2. This CDR3 is built from 16 residues. Unmatched junction bases numbered 3, after V lost 0 bases and J lost 4 bases. CDR1 SGHKS and CDR2 YYEKEE come from the germline V gene (reference sequence). The CDR3 nucleotides read TGTGCCAGCAGCTTGGCCGGGACTAGCGGGAGATACGAGCAGTACTTC. Residues: CASSLAGTSGRYEQYF.

V is TRBV18 and J is TRBJ1-1; no clear D gene. Trimming removed 2 bases at V and 4 bases at J, with 11 bases between. CDR3 length equals 14 residues. Germline V gene lookup returns CDR1 KGHSH and CDR2 LQKENI. CDR3 loop: CASSPAGRFTEAFF. The CDR3 DNA reads TGTGCCAGCTCACCAGCGGGGAGGTTCACTGAAGCTTTCTTT.

The J gene is TRBJ2-1, the V gene TRBV9, with 12 bases lining up with TRBD2. V gave up 0 bases and J gave up 9 bases; unmatched junction bases: 7. CDR3 size: 16 residues. CDR1 is SGDLS and CDR2 is YYNGEE in the germline V gene. CDR3 sequence: CASSVETSGSYGEQFF. The CDR3 DNA reads as TGTGCCAGCAGCGTAGAGACTAGCGGGAGTTATGGTGAGCAGTTCTTC.

The chain recombines TRBV18 with TRBJ1-5, with D possibly matching TRBD1 (5 bases). The CDR3 runs 14 residues. Germline lookup yields CDR1 KGHSH and CDR2 LQKENI. The ends were cut back, 5 bases at V and 1 base at J, with 9 bases in the middle. The CDR3 DNA is TGTGCCAGCTCAGAATCAGGGAGCAATCAGCCCCAGCATTTT. Protein sequence: CASSESGSNQPQHF.

The chain links TRBV7-8 to TRBJ1-2, with 7 bases aligning to TRBD1. Looked up from germline, CDR1 is SGHVS and CDR2 is FQNEAQ. Trimming at V came to 1 base and at J to 2 bases, leaving 10 bases not matched to a gene. There are 17 residues in the CDR3. The CDR3 loop reads CASSLVVTGNKNYGYTF. The CDR3 region has the DNA TGTGCCAGCAGCTTAGTGGTGACAGGGAACAAAAACTATGGCTACACCTTC.